These 23 T cell receptor beta chains came from one sample sequenced in a study of blood T cell repertoires in COVID-19. The assay was immunoSEQ multiplex PCR, and TCRdb's table has in-frame clones only and misses some. The repertoire holds roughly 250,000 clones, with around 89% as singletons. Material for sequencing was peripheral blood. Receptors were obtained from a man under 40 with acute or convalescent COVID-19.

V gene TRBV18 combines with J gene TRBJ2-7; weak D call: TRBD1 (5 bases). With 4 bases removed from V and 5 bases from J, the gap between germline ends came to 15 bases. There are 14 residues in the CDR3. Looked up from germline, CDR1 is KGHSH and CDR2 is LQKENI. The CDR3 sequence is CASSRQGYGDEQYF. The DNA of the CDR3 is TGTGCCAGCTCACGGCAGGGTTATGGCGACGAGCAGTACTTC.

The chain links TRBV3-1 (or the pseudogene TRBV3-2) to TRBJ2-1; 10 bases are a match to TRBD1. From germline, CDR1 is LGHDT and CDR2 YNNKEL (reference sequence). The CDR3 has 19 residues. The ends lost 0 bases at V and 9 bases at J; junction bases unmatched: 17. Written as DNA, the CDR3 is TGTGCCAGCAGCCAAGAATTAACAAGACAGGGGGCGATCAGAGGTGAGCAGTTCTTC. Its translation: CASSQELTRQGAIRGEQFF.

This clone showed up just a few times. The rearrangement uses TRBV6-2 or TRBV6-3 and TRBJ1-3; D is possibly TRBD1 (5 bases). Germline CDR1 MNHEY, CDR2 SVGEGT. CDR3 size: 14 residues. The V and J ends lost 7 bases and 0 bases respectively, with 10 bases between them. CDR3: CASNPQGSGNTIYF. For the CDR3, the DNA is TGTGCCAGCAACCCCCAGGGCTCTGGAAACACCATATATTTT.

The V call is TRBV28, the J call TRBJ1-2, with D possibly being TRBD1 (5 bases). Trimming shortened V by 2 bases and J by 2 bases, and 9 bases separated the two germline ends. Germline V gene data show CDR1 as MDHEN and CDR2 as SYDVKM. The CDR3 is made up of 14 amino acids. In nucleotides, the CDR3 is TGTGCCAGCAGTTTAATGTCAGGGAACTATGGCTACACCTTC. Translation: CASSLMSGNYGYTF.

This clone was found once. The chain carries TRBV5-1 and TRBJ2-3; 7 bases line up with TRBD1. The CDR3 covers 16 residues. Germline values: CDR1 SGHRS, CDR2 YFSETQ. V lost 7 bases to trimming and J lost 6 bases; unmatched junction nucleotides: 17. Here the CDR3 DNA reads TGCGCCAGCCATACTATACCGGGACAGATCACGGATACGCAGTATTTT. Translating it yields CASHTIPGQITDTQYF.

This clone was seen only a few times. The chain couples TRBV20-1 to TRBJ1-3; a possible D gene is TRBD1 (6 bases). The CDR3 covers 14 residues. Per the germline V gene, CDR1 is DFQATT and CDR2 is SNEGSKA (reference sequence). V lost 3 bases, J lost 0 bases, and 9 bases lay in between. CDR3 residues: CSASSRGSGNTIYF. The DNA for the CDR3 is TGCAGTGCTAGTAGCAGGGGCTCTGGAAACACCATATATTTT.

V and J are TRBV30 and TRBJ2-3; possibly TRBD2 for D (5 bases). Trimming removed 0 bases from V and 4 bases from J, with 11 bases in between. This CDR3 has 14 amino acids. From germline, CDR1 is GTSNPN and CDR2 SVGIG (reference sequence). The CDR3 reads CAWSVGMDADTQYF. CDR3 in DNA: TGTGCCTGGAGTGTCGGGATGGACGCAGATACGCAGTATTTT. Supplemented by reference TRBV30 and TRBJ2-3, the full variable domain reads SQTIHQWPATLVQPVGSPLSLECTVEGTSNPNLYWYRQAAGRGLQLLFYSVGIGQISSEVPQNLSASRPQDRQFILSSKKLLLSDSGFYLCAWSVGMDADTQYFGPGTRLTVL.

J is TRBJ2-7 and V is TRBV5-1; D possibly corresponds to TRBD1 (6 bases). The CDR3 covers 15 residues. CDR1 SGHRS and CDR2 YFSETQ come from the germline V gene. The V and J ends lost 2 bases and 2 bases respectively, with 14 bases between them. In nucleotides, the CDR3 is TGCGCCAGCAGCTTATATACAGGGCCCACCTACGAGCAGTACTTC. Translating gives CASSLYTGPTYEQYF.

V usage is TRBV5-1 and J usage is TRBJ1-3; D may be TRBD1 (5 bases). V was shortened by 2 bases and J by 1 base, with 10 bases between the two germline ends. The CDR3 is 15 residues long. The germline CDR1 and CDR2 sequences are SGHRS and YFSETQ. The CDR3 loop reads CASSLRAGSGNTIYF. The CDR3 DNA reads as TGCGCCAGCAGCTTAAGGGCAGGGTCTGGAAACACCATATATTTT.

The chain recombines TRBV19 with TRBJ1-4, with 11 bases aligning to TRBD1. V shed 8 bases, J shed 7 bases, and the junction held 3 bases outside the gene matches. This CDR3 spans 13 amino acids. CDR1 is LNHDA and CDR2 is SQIVND in the germline V gene (reference sequence). This CDR3 is CASADRGREKLFF. For the CDR3, the DNA is TGTGCCAGTGCGGACAGGGGGCGTGAAAAACTGTTTTTT.

The chain recombines TRBV19 with TRBJ1-6; D may be TRBD1 (5 bases). From germline, CDR1 is LNHDA and CDR2 SQIVND (reference sequence). The CDR3 is 15 residues long. The V and J ends lost 5 bases and 9 bases respectively, with 17 bases between them. The CDR3 loop reads CASSRSDSRVSPLHF. The CDR3 DNA sequence: TGTGCCAGTAGTCGATCCGACAGTAGAGTTTCACCCCTCCACTTT.

The rearrangement links TRBV2 to TRBJ1-5, with 8 bases fitting TRBD1. Germline V gene data show CDR1 as SNHLY and CDR2 as FYNNEI. Trimming at V came to 7 bases and at J to 2 bases, leaving 7 bases not matched to a gene. The CDR3 is 15 amino acids. The CDR3: CASTLQTGGNQPQHF. DNA for the CDR3: TGTGCCAGCACTCTACAGACAGGGGGCAATCAGCCCCAGCATTTT.

This chain links TRBV28 with TRBJ2-7, with TRBD1 matching over 7 bases. This CDR3 is 13 amino acids long. Germline CDR1 and CDR2: MDHEN and SYDVKM. The trim removed 9 bases at V and 2 bases at J, leaving 7 bases unmatched. This CDR3 reads CASTRDSAYEQYF. CDR3 DNA: TGTGCCAGTACCCGGGACAGCGCCTACGAGCAGTACTTC.

The chain is built from TRBV4-2 and TRBJ2-1; 9 bases line up with TRBD2. Losses at the gene ends were 1 base for V and 9 bases for J; bases not matched to a gene: 7. Looked up from germline, CDR1 is LGHNA and CDR2 is YNFKEQ. The CDR3 is made up of 15 amino acids. The CDR3 region is CASSQVGRGRGEQFF. The CDR3 bases are TGTGCCAGCAGCCAAGTGGGTCGCGGGAGGGGTGAGCAGTTCTTC.

The chain recombines TRBV19 with TRBJ1-1, with D possibly matching TRBD1 (6 bases). Germline assignment: CDR1 LNHDA and CDR2 SQIVND (reference sequence). This CDR3 comprises 14 residues. Trimming removed 4 bases from V and 8 bases from J, with 17 bases in between. CDR3 coding DNA: TGTGCCAGTAGTACGGACAGACCGGGTAGGGAAGCTTTCTTT. This sequence encodes CASSTDRPGREAFF.

The V and J genes are TRBV9 and TRBJ1-6, with D possibly being TRBD1 (6 bases). The germline V gene has CDR1 SGDLS and CDR2 YYNGEE. V was cut by 0 bases and J by 10 bases, with 14 bases left in between. This CDR3 region has 15 residues. In DNA form, the CDR3 reads TGTGCCAGCAGCGTAGCAAAGGGACATACGTCACCCCTCCACTTT. Amino acid sequence: CASSVAKGHTSPLHF.

The rearrangement uses TRBV6-5 and TRBJ1-5; D is possibly TRBD1 (6 bases). Germline lookup yields CDR1 MNHEY and CDR2 SVGAGI. The V gene lost 7 bases and the J gene lost 5 bases, with 15 bases spanning the gap. The CDR3 is made up of 14 amino acids. The CDR3: CASTEQGGYQPQHF. In DNA form, the CDR3 reads TGTGCCAGCACGGAACAGGGAGGGTATCAGCCCCAGCATTTT.

DNA for the CDR3: TGTGCCAGCAGTTTATATGATCAGGGCAACTACTGGCCCCTCCACTTT. Translating gives CASSLYDQGNYWPLHF. V and J are TRBV28 and TRBJ1-6, with D possibly being TRBD1 (5 bases). The germline CDR1 and CDR2 sequences are MDHEN and SYDVKM. This CDR3 is 16 amino acids long. V was trimmed by 1 base and J by 13 bases, leaving 20 bases between them.

Here the CDR3 DNA reads TGTGCCACCAGTGATTTGGGCGGGCAGGGGAGGAACACCGGGGAGCTGTTTTTT. This encodes CATSDLGGQGRNTGELFF. The genes are TRBV24-1 and TRBJ2-2; TRBD1 is a possible D gene (6 bases). CDR3 length: 18 residues. The V gene's germline CDR1 is KGHDR and CDR2 SFDVKD. V lost 0 bases and J lost 1, with 14 bases in between.

This chain uses TRBV6-5 with TRBJ1-2, with D possibly TRBD1 on 6 matching bases. Germline CDR1 and CDR2: MNHEY and SVGAGI. V gave up 4 bases and J gave up 6 bases, with 21 bases separating them. The CDR3 sequence is 16 residues long. The CDR3 nucleotides are TGTGCCAGCAGTTTCTCCACCGCAGGGGCCCTTAATGGCTACACCTTC. Encoded protein: CASSFSTAGALNGYTF.

The chain uses TRBV2 and TRBJ2-3; 10 positions match TRBD1. Looked up from germline, CDR1 is SNHLY and CDR2 is FYNNEI. The CDR3 has 15 residues. V shed 4 bases and J 4 bases; nucleotides not matched to a gene: 5. CDR3 DNA: TGTGCCAGCAGTGGGCAGGGGACAGGGGCAGATACGCAGTATTTT. Its translation is CASSGQGTGADTQYF.

J is TRBJ1-2 and V is TRBV6-5; TRBD1 is a possible D gene (6 bases). The CDR3 loop spans 13 amino acids. Germline V gene sequence: CDR1 MNHEY, CDR2 SVGAGI. Trimming removed 8 bases at V and 5 bases at J, with 15 bases between. CDR3 nucleotides: TGTGCCAGCGGAACAGGGCCCTCTTATGGCTACACCTTC. It codes for CASGTGPSYGYTF.

This sequence joins TRBV2 and TRBJ2-1; 7 nucleotides agree with TRBD1. This CDR3 region has 14 residues. After removal of 6 bases from V and 5 bases from J, the junction contained 7 bases not matched to a gene. Germline V gene lookup returns CDR1 SNHLY and CDR2 FYNNEI. CDR3 nucleotides: TGTGCCAGCAGCGGGACAGCAGGTAACAATGAGCAGTTCTTC. Its protein is CASSGTAGNNEQFF.